The clone carrying this T cell receptor (beta chain) was recorded a few times. Antigen unknown. V gave up 0 bases and J gave up 6 bases, with 14 bases separating them. Germline-derived CDR1 and CDR2 are SGHRS and YFSETQ. This CDR3 spans 15 amino acids. The data were obtained in a study of response to subunit inactivated influenza vaccine. Broader study findings: That few new T cells are recruited by each seasonal influenza vaccination was the authors' suggestion.

TCRdb re-called the RT-PCR reads with MiXCR, one entry per CDR3 protein. The table shows about 700,000 distinct CDR3 sequences, with roughly 13% occurring only once. V and J are TRBV5-1 and TRBJ2-3; D gene unclear. The receptor was isolated from a middle-aged man who received an inactivated influenza vaccine. The sequencing used PBMCs from blood, collected around two weeks before vaccination. CDR3 coding DNA: TGCGCCAGCAGCTTGGCCGGCCGAGAGGCCGATACGCAGTATTTT. This codes for CASSLAGREADTQYF.